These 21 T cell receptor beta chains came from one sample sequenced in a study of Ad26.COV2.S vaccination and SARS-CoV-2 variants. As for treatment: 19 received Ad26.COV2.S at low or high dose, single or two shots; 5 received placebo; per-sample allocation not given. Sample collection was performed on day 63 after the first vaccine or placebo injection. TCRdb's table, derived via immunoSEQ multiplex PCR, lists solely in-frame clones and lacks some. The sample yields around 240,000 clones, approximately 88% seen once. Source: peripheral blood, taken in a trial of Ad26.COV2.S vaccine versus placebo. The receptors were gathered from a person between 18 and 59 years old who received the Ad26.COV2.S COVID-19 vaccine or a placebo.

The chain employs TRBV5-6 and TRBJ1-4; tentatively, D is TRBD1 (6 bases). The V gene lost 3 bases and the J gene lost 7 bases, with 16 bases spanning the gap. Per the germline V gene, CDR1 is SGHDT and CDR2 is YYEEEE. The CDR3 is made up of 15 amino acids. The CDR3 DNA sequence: TGTGCCAGCAGCTCGGTCGCAGGGGTGTCTGAAAAACTGTTTTTT. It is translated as CASSSVAGVSEKLFF.

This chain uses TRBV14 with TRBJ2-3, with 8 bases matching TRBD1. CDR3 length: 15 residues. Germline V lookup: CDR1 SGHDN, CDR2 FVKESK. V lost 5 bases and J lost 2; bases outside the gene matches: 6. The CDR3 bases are TGTGCCAGCAGCTCCGGACAGGGCCTCACAGATACGCAGTATTTT. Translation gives CASSSGQGLTDTQYF.

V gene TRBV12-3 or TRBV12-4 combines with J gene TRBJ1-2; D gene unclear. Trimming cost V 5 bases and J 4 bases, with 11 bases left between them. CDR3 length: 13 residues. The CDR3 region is CASSRQSGYGYTF. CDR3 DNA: TGTGCCAGCAGTCGGCAGTCCGGCTATGGCTACACCTTC.

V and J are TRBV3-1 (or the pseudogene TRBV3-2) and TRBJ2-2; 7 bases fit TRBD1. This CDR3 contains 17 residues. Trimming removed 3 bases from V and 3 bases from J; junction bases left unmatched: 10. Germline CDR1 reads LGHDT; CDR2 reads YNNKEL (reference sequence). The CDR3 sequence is CASSQIPTGADTGELFF. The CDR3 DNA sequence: TGTGCCAGCAGCCAGATCCCCACAGGGGCAGACACCGGGGAGCTGTTTTTT.

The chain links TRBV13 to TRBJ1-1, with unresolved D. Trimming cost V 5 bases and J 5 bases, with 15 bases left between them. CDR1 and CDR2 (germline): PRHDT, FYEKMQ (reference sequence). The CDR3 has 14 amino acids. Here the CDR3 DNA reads TGTGCCAGCAGCCCCCCGAAAGTAGGGACTGAAGCTTTCTTT. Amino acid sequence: CASSPPKVGTEAFF.

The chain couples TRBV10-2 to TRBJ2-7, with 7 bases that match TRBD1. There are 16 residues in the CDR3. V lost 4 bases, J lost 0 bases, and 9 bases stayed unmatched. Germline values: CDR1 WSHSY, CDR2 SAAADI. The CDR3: CASSGWGQGDSYEQYF. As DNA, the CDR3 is TGCGCCAGCAGTGGTTGGGGCCAGGGGGACTCCTACGAGCAGTACTTC.

CDR3 residues: CASSQDPGRGETQYF. DNA of the CDR3: TGCGCCAGCAGCCAAGATCCAGGGCGGGGGGAGACCCAGTACTTC. The chain recombines TRBV4-3 with TRBJ2-5; 7 bases agree with TRBD2. V shed 0 bases and J 5 bases; nucleotides not matched to a gene: 6. Germline V gene lookup returns CDR1 LGHNA and CDR2 YSLEER. The CDR3 loop spans 15 amino acids.

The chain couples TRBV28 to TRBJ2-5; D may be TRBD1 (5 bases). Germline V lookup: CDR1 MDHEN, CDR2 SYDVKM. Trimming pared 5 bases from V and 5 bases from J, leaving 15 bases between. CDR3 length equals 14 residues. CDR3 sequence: CASSPRQLWETQYF. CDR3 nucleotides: TGTGCCAGCAGTCCCAGACAGCTTTGGGAGACCCAGTACTTC.

Here the CDR3 reads CASSLIGGTEAFF. CDR3 sequence (DNA): TGTGCCAGCAGCTTAATCGGGGGCACTGAAGCTTTCTTT. The chain combines TRBV7-2 with TRBJ1-1, with D possibly being TRBD1 (5 bases). Trimming removed 2 bases from V and 4 bases from J, with 8 bases in between. Per the germline V gene, CDR1 is SGHTA and CDR2 is FQGNSA. The CDR3 is 13 amino acids.

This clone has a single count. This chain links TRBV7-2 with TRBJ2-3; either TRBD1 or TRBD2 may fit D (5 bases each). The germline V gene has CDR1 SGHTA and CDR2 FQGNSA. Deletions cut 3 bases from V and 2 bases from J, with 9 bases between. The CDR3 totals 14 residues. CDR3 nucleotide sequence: TGTGCCAGCAGCTTCGGGACGGTCACAGATACGCAGTATTTT. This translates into CASSFGTVTDTQYF.

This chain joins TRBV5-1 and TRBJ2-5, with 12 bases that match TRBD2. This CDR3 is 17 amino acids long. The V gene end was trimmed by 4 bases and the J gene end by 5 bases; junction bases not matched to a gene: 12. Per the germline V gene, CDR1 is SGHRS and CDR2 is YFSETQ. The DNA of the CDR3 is TGCGCCAGCAGCGAGGGGGCTAGCGGGAGGGCCGGGGAGACCCAGTACTTC. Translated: CASSEGASGRAGETQYF.

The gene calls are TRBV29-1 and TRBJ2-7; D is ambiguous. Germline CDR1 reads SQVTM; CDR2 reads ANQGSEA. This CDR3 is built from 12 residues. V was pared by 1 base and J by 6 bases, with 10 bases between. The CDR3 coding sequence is TGCAGCGTTGAAGGTGTGTGGGGCGAGCAGTACTTC. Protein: CSVEGVWGEQYF.

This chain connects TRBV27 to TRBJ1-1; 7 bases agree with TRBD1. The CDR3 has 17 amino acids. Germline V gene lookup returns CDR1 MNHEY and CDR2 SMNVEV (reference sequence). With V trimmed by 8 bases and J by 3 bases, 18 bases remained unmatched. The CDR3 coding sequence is TGTGCCAGCGGATATCGACAGGGCTCTACTTCGGACACTGAAGCTTTCTTT. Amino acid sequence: CASGYRQGSTSDTEAFF.

CDR3 loop: CAWRRMAERNYGYTF. CDR3 bases: TGTGCCTGGCGAAGAATGGCAGAGCGAAACTATGGCTACACCTTC. The J gene is TRBJ1-2, the V gene TRBV30; D is unclear. V was trimmed by 5 bases and J by 2 bases, leaving 18 bases between them. This CDR3 has 15 amino acids. Germline CDR1 is GTSNPN and CDR2 is SVGIG (reference sequence).

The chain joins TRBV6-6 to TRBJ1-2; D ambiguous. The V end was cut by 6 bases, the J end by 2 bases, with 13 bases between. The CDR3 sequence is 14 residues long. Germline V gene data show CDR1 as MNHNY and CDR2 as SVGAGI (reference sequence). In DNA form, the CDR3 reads TGTGCCAGCAGGATGACCGGGGTAAACTATGGCTACACCTTC. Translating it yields CASRMTGVNYGYTF.

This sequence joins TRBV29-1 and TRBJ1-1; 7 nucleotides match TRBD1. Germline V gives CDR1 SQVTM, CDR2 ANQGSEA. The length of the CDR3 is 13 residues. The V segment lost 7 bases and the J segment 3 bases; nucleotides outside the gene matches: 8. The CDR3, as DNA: TGCAGCGCTCAGGACAGGTTGGACACTGAAGCTTTCTTT. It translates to CSAQDRLDTEAFF.

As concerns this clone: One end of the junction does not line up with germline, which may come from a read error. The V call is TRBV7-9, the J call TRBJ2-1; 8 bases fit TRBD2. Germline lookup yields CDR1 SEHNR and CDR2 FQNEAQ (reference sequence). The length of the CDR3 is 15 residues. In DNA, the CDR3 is TGTGCCAGCAGCAGACTAGCGCAGGACTACGATGAGCAGTTCTTC. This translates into CASSRLAQDYDEQFF.

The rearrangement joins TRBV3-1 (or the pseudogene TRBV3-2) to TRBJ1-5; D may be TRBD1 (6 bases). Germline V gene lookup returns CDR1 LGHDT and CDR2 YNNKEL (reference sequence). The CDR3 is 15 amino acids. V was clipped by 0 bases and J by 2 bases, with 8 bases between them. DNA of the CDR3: TGTGCCAGCAGCCAAGAAGGGGGGGGCAATCAGCCCCAGCATTTT. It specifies CASSQEGGGNQPQHF.

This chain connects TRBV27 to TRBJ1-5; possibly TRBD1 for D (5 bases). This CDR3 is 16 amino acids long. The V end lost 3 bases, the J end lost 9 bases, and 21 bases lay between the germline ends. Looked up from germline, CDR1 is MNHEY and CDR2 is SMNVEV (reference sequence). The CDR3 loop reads CASSFRGMEPLGPQHF. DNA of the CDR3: TGTGCCAGCAGTTTTCGGGGGATGGAGCCGTTAGGGCCCCAGCATTTT.

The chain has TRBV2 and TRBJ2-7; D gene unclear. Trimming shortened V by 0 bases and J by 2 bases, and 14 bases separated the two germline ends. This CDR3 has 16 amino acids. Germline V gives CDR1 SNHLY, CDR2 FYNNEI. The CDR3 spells CASSEALRQTTYEQYF. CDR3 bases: TGTGCCAGCAGTGAAGCGCTTCGGCAGACGACCTACGAGCAGTACTTC.

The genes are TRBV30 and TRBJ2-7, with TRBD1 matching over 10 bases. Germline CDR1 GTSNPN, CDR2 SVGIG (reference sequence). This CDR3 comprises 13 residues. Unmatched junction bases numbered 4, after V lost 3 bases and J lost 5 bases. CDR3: CAWSQGQGDEQYF. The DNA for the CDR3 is TGTGCCTGGAGCCAAGGACAGGGGGACGAGCAGTACTTC.